A single sample gave rise to the 14 T cell receptor beta chains below, sequenced in a study of vaccination and CD4 T cells after COVID-19. An Oncomine TCR Beta short-read assay was used to sequence the DNA from cultured CD4+ T cells. Each CDR3 protein gets one entry after TCRdb re-called the PCR reads with MiXCR. The table has roughly 9,500 distinct CDR3 sequences, approximately 57% seen once. The treatment: roughly 10-day PBMC culture with coronavirus spike peptide pools or control peptides (ViraFEST assay). For these receptors, no antigen is known. Material: CD4+ T cells from blood, cultured in vitro. The source is a human donor who had recovered from COVID-19.

This clonotype was seen only a few times. CDR3 loop: CASSPGVPQATEAFF. CDR3 DNA: TGTGCCAGCAGCCCGGGGGTCCCGCAAGCCACTGAAGCTTTCTTT. The rearrangement links TRBV5-6 to TRBJ1-1; tentatively, D is TRBD1 (5 bases). Trimming cost V 4 bases and J 4 bases, with 17 bases left between them. The CDR3 length is 15 residues. CDR1 SGHDT and CDR2 YYEEEE come from the germline V gene.

The rearrangement joins TRBV7-6 to TRBJ2-5, with D perhaps TRBD1 or TRBD2 (5 bases each). V lost 1 base, J lost 4 bases, and 16 bases lay in between. The CDR3 length is 16 residues. Germline CDR1 reads SGHVS; CDR2 reads FNYEAQ. The CDR3: CASSLGGRRGVETQYF. Here the CDR3 DNA reads TGTGCCAGCAGCTTAGGTGGACGCCGAGGGGTAGAGACCCAGTACTTC.

This clonotype was seen more than once but under ten times. The chain combines TRBV20-1 with TRBJ2-3; 12 bases are shared with TRBD2. J was trimmed by 4 bases and V by 4 bases; bases with no gene match: 12. CDR3 length equals 17 residues. CDR1 DFQATT and CDR2 SNEGSKA come from the germline V gene (reference sequence). The DNA for the CDR3 is TGCAGTGCTACGGCCCGACTAGCGGGAGTTTACCCAGATACGCAGTATTTT. This codes for CSATARLAGVYPDTQYF.

V is TRBV11-2 and J is TRBJ2-5; D remains ambiguous. CDR3 size: 14 residues. The V gene's germline CDR1 is SGHAT and CDR2 FQNNGV. V was pared by 4 bases and J by 5 bases, with 14 bases between. In nucleotides, the CDR3 is TGTGCCAGCAGCTCAACGGGTAGTGCGGAGACCCAGTACTTC. It codes for CASSSTGSAETQYF. The full variable domain, completed using reference TRBV11-2 and TRBJ2-5, is EAGVAQSPRYKIIEKRQSVAFWCNPISGHATLYWYQQILGQGPKLLIQFQNNGVVDDSQLPKDRFSAERLKGVDSTLKIQPAKLEDSAVYLCASSSTGSAETQYFGPGTRLLVL.

The chain carries TRBV25-1 and TRBJ1-6; D not resolved. V was pared by 1 base and J by 10 bases, with 5 bases between. There are 12 residues in the CDR3. The germline CDR1 and CDR2 sequences are MGHDK and SYGVNS. The CDR3 loop is CASSESKSPLHF. For the CDR3, the DNA is TGTGCCAGCAGTGAATCTAAATCACCCCTCCACTTT. Variable domain in full (rest from reference TRBV25-1 and TRBJ1-6): EADIYQTPRYLVIGTGKKITLECSQTMGHDKMYWYQQDPGMELHLIHYSYGVNSTEKGDLSSESTVSRIRTEHFPLTLESARPSHTSQYLCASSESKSPLHFGNGTRLTVT.

J is TRBJ1-5 and V is TRBV5-1; D gene unclear. Germline V CDR1 and CDR2: SGHRS, YFSETQ. The CDR3 has 15 amino acids. Trimming removed 0 bases at V and 2 bases at J, with 9 bases between. In nucleotides, the CDR3 is TGCGCCAGCAGCTTGGGCGGAATAGGCAATCAGCCCCAGCATTTT. It specifies CASSLGGIGNQPQHF. The full variable domain, in which reference TRBV5-1 and TRBJ1-5 provide the parts outside the CDR3, is KAGVTQTPRYLIKTRGQQVTLSCSPISGHRSVSWYQQTPGQGLQFLFEYFSETQRNKGNFPGRFSGRQFSNSRSEMNVSTLELGDSALYLCASSLGGIGNQPQHFGDGTRLSIL.

The CDR3 DNA is TGTGCCAGCAGTCCATATCTAGCGGGAGGGTACAATGAGCAGTTCTTC. As protein: CASSPYLAGGYNEQFF. The J gene is TRBJ2-1, the V gene TRBV2, with 12 bases that match TRBD2. The CDR3 loop spans 16 amino acids. With 5 bases clipped from V and 4 bases from J, the junction kept 6 bases outside the gene matches. CDR1 is SNHLY, CDR2 FYNNEI, per germline.

The chain links TRBV5-4 to TRBJ2-7; 8 bases align to TRBD1. V lost 2 bases and J lost 2; bases outside the gene matches: 6. The CDR3 covers 15 residues. The V gene's germline CDR1 is SGHNT and CDR2 YYREEE (reference sequence). The CDR3 reads CASSLTGTGAYEQYF. The CDR3 coding sequence is TGTGCCAGCAGCTTAACCGGGACAGGAGCCTACGAGCAGTACTTC.

A few counts support this clonotype. This chain links TRBV20-1 with TRBJ1-1; 7 bases line up with TRBD1. This CDR3 is 13 amino acids long. Germline CDR1 and CDR2: DFQATT and SNEGSKA (reference sequence). V lost 8 bases and J lost 4; bases outside the gene matches: 10. The CDR3 is CSLGGRGSTEAFF. CDR3 coding DNA: TGCAGTCTTGGGGGCAGGGGGAGCACTGAAGCTTTCTTT.

V gene TRBV7-3 combines with J gene TRBJ1-1; D gene unclear. V lost 0 bases to trimming and J lost 0 bases, with 5 bases between them. Germline assignment: CDR1 SGHTA and CDR2 FQGTGA. This CDR3 contains 14 residues. CDR3 in amino acids: CASSLTGLNTEAFF. Written as DNA, the CDR3 is TGTGCCAGCAGCTTAACAGGGCTGAACACTGAAGCTTTCTTT.

The rearrangement links TRBV11-2 to TRBJ2-5, with D uncertain. V lost 1 base, J lost 6 bases, and 9 bases lay in between. The CDR3 length is 13 residues. Germline V gene lookup returns CDR1 SGHAT and CDR2 FQNNGV. In DNA form, the CDR3 reads TGTGCCAGCAGCTTAGGGCTGGATCAGACCCAGTACTTC. It translates to CASSLGLDQTQYF.

In its sample, this clonotype was seen a few times. In DNA, the CDR3 is TGTGCCAGCAGTTCCCCTAGGACAGGGGTCCGGGCATGGACCTACGAGCAGTACTTC. Amino acids: CASSSPRTGVRAWTYEQYF. The rearrangement joins TRBV6-5 to TRBJ2-7; 9 bases map to TRBD1. CDR1 is MNHEY and CDR2 is SVGAGI in the germline V gene. The CDR3 is made up of 19 amino acids. The V gene end was trimmed by 4 bases and the J gene end by 2 bases; junction bases not matched to a gene: 18.

This sequence joins TRBV15 and TRBJ2-4; 8 positions agree with TRBD1. This CDR3 spans 19 amino acids. J gave up 0 bases and V 3 bases, and 13 bases lay outside the gene matches. Germline values: CDR1 LNHNV, CDR2 YYDKDF (reference sequence). The CDR3: CATSRVTGVGRLAKNIQYF. The CDR3 DNA follows: TGTGCCACCAGCAGGGTGACAGGGGTAGGACGACTAGCCAAAAACATTCAGTACTTC.

This clonotype was seen more than once but under ten times. The chain uses TRBV5-1 and TRBJ2-7; 8 nucleotides agree with TRBD2. The germline gives CDR1 SGHRS, CDR2 YFSETQ. CDR3 length equals 16 residues. The J segment lost 5 bases and the V segment lost 2 bases, leaving 12 bases of the junction unmatched. The CDR3 DNA sequence: TGCGCCAGCAGCTTCGTTGCGGGAGCGGGAGCCCACGAGCAGTACTTC. Amino acid sequence: CASSFVAGAGAHEQYF.